The clone carrying this TCR beta chain has more than one count but fewer than ten. The library put unique molecular identifiers onto individual cDNA molecules. TCRdb re-called the RACE reads with MiXCR, one entry per CDR3 protein. Of some 79,000 distinct CDR3 sequences listed, 10% to 13% are singletons. The time point denotes: patch test 3, about 24 weeks after DPC sensitization. Treatment meaning: therapeutic diphenylcyclopropenone sensitization with weekly scalp DPC. This entry belongs to a study of human T cells and chemical hapten exposure. The CDR3 has 16 amino acids. The ends lost 0 bases at V and 4 bases at J; junction bases unmatched: 6. Looked up from germline, CDR1 is ENHRY and CDR2 is SYGVKD.

The rearrangement links TRBV10-3 to TRBJ2-1, with TRBD2 matching 7 bases. Sample: whole blood, taken in connection with sensitization to the hapten diphenylcyclopropenone (DPC). The origin of this receptor is a woman aged 45-65 years with alopecia areata. Some clones in this sample may be carry-over from other donors' samples. The CDR3 DNA sequence: TGTGCCATCAGTGAGTCGATGGCGGGAGATTACAATGAGCAGTTCTTC. It translates to CAISESMAGDYNEQFF.